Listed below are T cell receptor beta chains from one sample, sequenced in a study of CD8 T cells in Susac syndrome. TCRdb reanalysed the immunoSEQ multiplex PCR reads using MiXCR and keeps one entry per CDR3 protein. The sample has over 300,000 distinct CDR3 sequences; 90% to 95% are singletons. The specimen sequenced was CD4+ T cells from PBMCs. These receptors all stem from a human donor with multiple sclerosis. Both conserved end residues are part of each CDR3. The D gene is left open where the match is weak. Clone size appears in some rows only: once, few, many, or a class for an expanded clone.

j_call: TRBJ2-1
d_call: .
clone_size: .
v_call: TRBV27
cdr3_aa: CASSNPDPFSYNEQFF
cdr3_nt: TGTGCCAGCAGCAACCCAGACCCCTTCTCCTACAATGAGCAGTTCTTC

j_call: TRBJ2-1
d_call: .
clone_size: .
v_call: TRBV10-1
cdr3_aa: CASSEGVDRNEQFF
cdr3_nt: TGCGCCAGCAGTGAGGGGGTAGACAGGAATGAGCAGTTCTTC

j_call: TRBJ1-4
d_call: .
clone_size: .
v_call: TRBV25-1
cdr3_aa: CASSLGEGLKLFF
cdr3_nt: TGTGCCAGCAGCCTAGGAGAAGGGCTGAAACTGTTTTTT

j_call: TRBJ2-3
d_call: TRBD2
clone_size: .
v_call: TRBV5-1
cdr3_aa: CASSKSSGGTDTQYF
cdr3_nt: TGCGCCAGCAGCAAATCTAGCGGGGGCACAGATACGCAGTATTTT

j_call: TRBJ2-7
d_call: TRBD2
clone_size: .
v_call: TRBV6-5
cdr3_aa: CASSYSLAGGTPYEQYF
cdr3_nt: TGTGCCAGCAGTTACTCCTTAGCGGGGGGGACTCCCTACGAGCAGTACTTC

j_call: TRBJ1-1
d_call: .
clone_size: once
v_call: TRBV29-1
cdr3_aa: CSVEGVWARTEAFF
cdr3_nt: TGCAGCGTTGAGGGGGTTTGGGCTCGGACTGAAGCTTTCTTT

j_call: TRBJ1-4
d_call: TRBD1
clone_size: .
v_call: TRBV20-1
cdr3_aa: CSAKTGGNEKLFF
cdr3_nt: TGCAGTGCTAAGACAGGGGGGAATGAAAAACTGTTTTTT

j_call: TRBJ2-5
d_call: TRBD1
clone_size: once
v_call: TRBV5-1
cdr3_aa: CASSNQQGWETQYF
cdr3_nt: TGCGCCAGCAGCAACCAACAGGGGTGGGAGACCCAGTACTTC

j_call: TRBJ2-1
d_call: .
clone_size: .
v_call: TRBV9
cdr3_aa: CASSGGRSNNEQFF
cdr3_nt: TGTGCCAGCAGCGGGGGACGGTCGAACAATGAGCAGTTCTTC

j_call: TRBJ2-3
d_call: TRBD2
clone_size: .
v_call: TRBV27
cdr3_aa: CASRLAGDLTSDTQYF
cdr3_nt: TGTGCCAGCAGATTAGCGGGAGACCTCACGTCCGATACGCAGTATTTT

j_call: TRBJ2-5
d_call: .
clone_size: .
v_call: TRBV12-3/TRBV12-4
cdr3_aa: CASSLGAGTQETQYF
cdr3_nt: TGTGCCAGCAGTTTAGGGGCCGGGACCCAAGAGACCCAGTACTTC

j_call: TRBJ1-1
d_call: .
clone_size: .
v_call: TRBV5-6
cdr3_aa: CASSGWASRGEAFF
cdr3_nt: TGTGCCAGCAGCGGATGGGCCTCCCGGGGTGAAGCTTTCTTT

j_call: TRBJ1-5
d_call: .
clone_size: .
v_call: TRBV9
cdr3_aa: CASSVTGDQPQHF
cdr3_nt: TGTGCCAGCAGCGTGACGGGAGATCAGCCCCAGCATTTT

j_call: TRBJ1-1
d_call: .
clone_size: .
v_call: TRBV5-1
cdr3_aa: CASSSGRSDTEAFF
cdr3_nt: TGCGCCAGCAGCTCAGGACGATCGGACACTGAAGCTTTCTTT

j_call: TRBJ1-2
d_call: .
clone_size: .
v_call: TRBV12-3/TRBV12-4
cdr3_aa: CASSPGRKNYGYTF
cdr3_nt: TGTGCCAGCAGCCCGGGACGGAAAAACTATGGCTACACCTTC

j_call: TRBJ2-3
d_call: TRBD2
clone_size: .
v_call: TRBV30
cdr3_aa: CAWGGGGVADTQYF
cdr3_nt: TGTGCCTGGGGCGGCGGGGGGGTAGCAGATACGCAGTATTTT

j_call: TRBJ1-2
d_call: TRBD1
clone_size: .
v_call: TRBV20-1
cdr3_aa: CSASDRTGYGYTF
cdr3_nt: TGCAGTGCCTCGGACAGGACGGGCTATGGCTACACCTTC

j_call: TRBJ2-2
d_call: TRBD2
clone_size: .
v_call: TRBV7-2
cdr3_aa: CASSLLGLAGGFNNGELFF
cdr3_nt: TGTGCCAGCAGCTTATTGGGACTAGCGGGGGGGTTTAACAACGGGGAGCTGTTTTTT

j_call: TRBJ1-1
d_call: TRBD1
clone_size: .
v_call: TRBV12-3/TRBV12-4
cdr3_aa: CASSSGQGWKAFF
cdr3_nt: TGTGCCAGCAGCTCCGGACAGGGGTGGAAAGCTTTCTTT

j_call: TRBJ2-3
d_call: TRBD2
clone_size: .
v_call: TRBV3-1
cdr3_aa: CASSQRIAGGADTQYF
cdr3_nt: TGTGCCAGCAGCCAACGGATAGCGGGGGGAGCAGATACGCAGTATTTT

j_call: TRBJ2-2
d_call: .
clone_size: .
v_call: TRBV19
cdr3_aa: CASSMGGGRTGELFF
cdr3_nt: TGTGCCAGTAGTATGGGGGGGGGCCGGACCGGGGAGCTGTTTTTT

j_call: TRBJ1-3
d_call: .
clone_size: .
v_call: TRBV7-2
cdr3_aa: CASSLAGPTSGNTIYF
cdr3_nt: TGTGCCAGCAGCCTAGCAGGGCCTACCTCTGGAAACACCATATATTTT

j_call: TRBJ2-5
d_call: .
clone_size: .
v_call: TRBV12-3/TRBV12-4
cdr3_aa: CASSFGGETQYF
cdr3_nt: TGTGCCAGCAGTTTCGGGGGTGAGACCCAGTACTTC

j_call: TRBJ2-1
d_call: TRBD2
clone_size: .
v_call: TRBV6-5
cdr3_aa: CASSYTGTSGSQDEQFF
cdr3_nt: TGTGCCAGCAGTTACACCGGGACTAGCGGGAGCCAGGATGAGCAGTTCTTC

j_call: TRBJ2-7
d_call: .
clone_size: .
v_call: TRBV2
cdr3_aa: CASLLGFGAYEQYF
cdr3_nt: TGTGCCAGCCTGCTAGGTTTCGGGGCCTACGAGCAGTACTTC

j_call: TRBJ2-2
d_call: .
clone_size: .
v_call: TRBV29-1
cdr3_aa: CSVADPAGTNTGELFF
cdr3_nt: TGCAGCGTTGCTGACCCTGCGGGAACGAACACCGGGGAGCTGTTTTTT

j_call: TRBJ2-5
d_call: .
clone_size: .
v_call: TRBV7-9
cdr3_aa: CASSYDLVQETQYF
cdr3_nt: TGTGCCAGCAGCTACGACTTGGTCCAAGAGACCCAGTACTTC

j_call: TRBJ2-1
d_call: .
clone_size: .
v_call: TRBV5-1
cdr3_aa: CASSPRWQGSYNEQFF
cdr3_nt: TGCGCCAGCAGCCCCCGGTGGCAGGGGTCCTACAATGAGCAGTTCTTC